Below, 6 T cell receptor beta chains from the same sample are listed, as sequenced in a study of OX40 agonist ivuxolimab in advanced cancers. Measured with immunoSEQ multiplex PCR; TCRdb has only the in-frame clones, and not every one. The sample yields about 73,000 clones, approximately 89% seen once. Sample: CD4+ or CD8+ T cells sorted from blood, taken in a trial of the OX40 agonist ivuxolimab. The source of these receptors is an adult with an advanced solid tumor such as melanoma, head and neck, liver or kidney cancer.

This clone was observed once. The J gene is TRBJ2-3, the V gene TRBV27; a possible D gene is TRBD1 (6 bases). Trimming cost V 3 bases and J 3 bases, with 10 bases left between them. The germline gives CDR1 MNHEY, CDR2 SMNVEV (reference sequence). The CDR3 totals 14 residues. The CDR3: CASSLNRVTDTQYF. Here the CDR3 DNA reads TGTGCCAGCAGTTTGAACAGGGTGACAGATACGCAGTATTTT.

The rearrangement uses TRBV19 and TRBJ2-5; the match to TRBD2 covers 8 bases. The CDR3 is made up of 16 amino acids. The germline CDR1 and CDR2 sequences are LNHDA and SQIVND (reference sequence). J lost 5 bases, V lost 1 base, and 9 bases had no gene match. Here the CDR3 DNA reads TGTGCCAGTAGTATAGTGTCCAGCGGGAGTACTGAGACCCAGTACTTC. Protein product: CASSIVSSGSTETQYF. Full variable domain (missing parts from reference TRBV19 and TRBJ2-5): DGGITQSPKYLFRKEGQNVTLSCEQNLNHDAMYWYRQDPGQGLRLIYYSQIVNDFQKGDIAEGYSVSREKKESFPLTVTSAQKNPTAFYLCASSIVSSGSTETQYFGPGTRLLVL.

The J gene is TRBJ2-2, the V gene TRBV6-1; D possibly corresponds to TRBD1 (5 bases). V lost 4 bases and J 6 bases, leaving 9 bases between the germline ends. The CDR3 extends over 13 amino acids. Looked up from germline, CDR1 is MNHNS and CDR2 is SASEGT. In DNA form, the CDR3 reads TGTGCCAGCAGTGTTTCAGGGTCCGGGGAGCTGTTTTTT. This encodes CASSVSGSGELFF.

The chain's CDR3 is CASSERESSPQYF. DNA for the CDR3: TGTGCCAGCAGTGAACGGGAGTCCAGTCCGCAGTACTTC. The chain uses TRBV6-1 and TRBJ2-7; a weak D match, TRBD2 (6 bases). Trimming pared 2 bases from V and 9 bases from J, leaving 14 bases between. Germline CDR1 MNHNS, CDR2 SASEGT. This CDR3 is 13 amino acids long.

The V call is TRBV5-1, the J call TRBJ2-7; D is perhaps TRBD1 (6 bases). Trimming cost V 4 bases and J 0 bases, with 14 bases left between them. CDR3 length: 15 amino acids. CDR1 and CDR2 (germline): SGHRS, YFSETQ. The CDR3 nucleotides read TGCGCCAGCAGCCGTGACCGGGACATCTCCTACGAGCAGTACTTC. Protein sequence: CASSRDRDISYEQYF.

The chain joins TRBV11-2 to TRBJ1-2, with TRBD1 as a possible D gene (5 bases). This CDR3 region has 13 residues. V lost 3 bases and J 4 bases, leaving 9 bases between the germline ends. Germline V CDR1 and CDR2: SGHAT, FQNNGV. The CDR3 spells CASSFGTVYGYTF. CDR3 DNA sequence: TGTGCCAGCAGCTTCGGGACGGTCTATGGCTACACCTTC.